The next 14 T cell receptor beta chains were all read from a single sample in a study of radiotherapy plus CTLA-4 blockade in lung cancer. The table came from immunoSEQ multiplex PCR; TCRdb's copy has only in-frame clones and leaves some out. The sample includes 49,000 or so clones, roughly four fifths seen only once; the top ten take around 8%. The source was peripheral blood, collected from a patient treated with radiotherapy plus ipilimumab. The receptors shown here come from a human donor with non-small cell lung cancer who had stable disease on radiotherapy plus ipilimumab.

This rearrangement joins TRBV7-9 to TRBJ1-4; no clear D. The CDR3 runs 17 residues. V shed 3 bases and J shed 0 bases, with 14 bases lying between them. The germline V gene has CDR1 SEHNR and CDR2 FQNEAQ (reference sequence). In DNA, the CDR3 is TGTGCCAGCAGCTTCCAGATTAATACCGCAACTAATGAAAAACTGTTTTTT. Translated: CASSFQINTATNEKLFF.

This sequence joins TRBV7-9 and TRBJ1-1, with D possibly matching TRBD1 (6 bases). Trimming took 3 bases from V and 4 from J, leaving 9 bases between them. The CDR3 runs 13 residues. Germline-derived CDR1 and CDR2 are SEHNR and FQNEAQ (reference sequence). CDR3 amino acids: CASSFTGRTEAFF. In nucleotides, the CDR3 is TGTGCCAGCAGCTTTACAGGGCGCACTGAAGCTTTCTTT. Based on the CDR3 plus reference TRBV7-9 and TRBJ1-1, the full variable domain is DTGVSQNPRHKITKRGQNVTFRCDPISEHNRLYWYRQTLGQGPEFLTYFQNEAQLEKSRLLSDRFSAERPKGSFSTLEIQRTEQGDSAMYLCASSFTGRTEAFFGQGTRLTVV.

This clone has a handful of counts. The CDR3 reads CASSLAGTYEQYF. CDR3 coding DNA: TGTGCCAGCAGCTTAGCGGGAACCTACGAGCAGTACTTC. The J gene is TRBJ2-7, the V gene TRBV7-9; D is uncertain. Germline CDR1 is SEHNR and CDR2 is FQNEAQ (reference sequence). V shed 0 bases and J shed 2 bases, with 5 bases lying between them. This CDR3 spans 13 amino acids.

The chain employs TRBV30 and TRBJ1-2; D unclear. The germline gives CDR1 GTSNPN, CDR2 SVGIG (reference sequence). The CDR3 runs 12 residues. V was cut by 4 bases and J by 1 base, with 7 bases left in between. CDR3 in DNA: TGTGCCTGGACAGGTGATAACTATGGCTACACCTTC. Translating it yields CAWTGDNYGYTF.

In DNA form, the CDR3 reads TGTGCCAGCAGTTACTCTAGGGGCGGCAATCAGCCCCAGCATTTT. This translates into CASSYSRGGNQPQHF. The chain recombines TRBV6-6 with TRBJ1-5, with D possibly being TRBD1 (5 bases). The germline CDR1 and CDR2 sequences are MNHNY and SVGAGI (reference sequence). V was pared by 0 bases and J by 2 bases, with 8 bases between. This CDR3 is 15 amino acids long.

In nucleotides, the CDR3 is TGTGCCAGCTCTCTGGGTGGCTATGGCTACACCTTC. As protein: CASSLGGYGYTF. The chain uses TRBV6-6 and TRBJ1-2; D is unclear. V was trimmed by 8 bases and J by 4 bases, leaving 11 bases between them. Germline V gene data show CDR1 as MNHNY and CDR2 as SVGAGI (reference sequence). The CDR3 runs 12 residues.

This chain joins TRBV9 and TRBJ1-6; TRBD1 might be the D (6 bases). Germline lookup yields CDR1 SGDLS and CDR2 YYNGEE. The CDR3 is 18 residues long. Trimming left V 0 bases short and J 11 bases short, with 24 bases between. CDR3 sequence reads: CASSVVGGTGPRGAPLHF. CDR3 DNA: TGTGCCAGCAGCGTAGTAGGGGGAACAGGACCTCGGGGGGCACCCCTCCACTTT.

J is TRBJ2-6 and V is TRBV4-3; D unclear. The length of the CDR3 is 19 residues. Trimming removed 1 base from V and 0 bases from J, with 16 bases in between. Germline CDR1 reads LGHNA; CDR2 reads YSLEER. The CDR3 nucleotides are TGCGCCAGCAGCCAAGTCTTTCGTGACACGGACTCTGGGGCCAACGTCCTGACTTTC. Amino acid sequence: CASSQVFRDTDSGANVLTF.

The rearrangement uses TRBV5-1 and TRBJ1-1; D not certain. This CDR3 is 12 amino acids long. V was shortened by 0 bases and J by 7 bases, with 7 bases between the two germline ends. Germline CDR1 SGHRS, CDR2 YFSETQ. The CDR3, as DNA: TGCGCCAGCAGCTTGGGGACTAGTGAAGCTTTCTTT. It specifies CASSLGTSEAFF.

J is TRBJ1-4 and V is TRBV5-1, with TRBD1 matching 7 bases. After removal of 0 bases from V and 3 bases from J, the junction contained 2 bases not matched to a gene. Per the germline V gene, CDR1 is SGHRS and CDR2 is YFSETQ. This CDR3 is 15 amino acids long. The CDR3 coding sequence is TGCGCCAGCAGCTTGGCAGGACAGGCTAATGAAAAACTGTTTTTT. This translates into CASSLAGQANEKLFF.

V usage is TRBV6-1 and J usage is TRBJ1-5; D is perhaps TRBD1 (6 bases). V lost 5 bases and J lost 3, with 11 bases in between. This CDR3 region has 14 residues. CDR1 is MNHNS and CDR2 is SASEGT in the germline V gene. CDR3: CASSYGGANQPQHF. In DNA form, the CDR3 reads TGTGCCAGCAGTTATGGGGGGGCCAATCAGCCCCAGCATTTT.

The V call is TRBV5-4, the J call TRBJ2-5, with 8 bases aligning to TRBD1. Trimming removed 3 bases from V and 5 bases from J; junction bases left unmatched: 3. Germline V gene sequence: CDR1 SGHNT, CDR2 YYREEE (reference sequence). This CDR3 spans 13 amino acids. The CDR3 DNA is TGTGCCAGCAGCTCGACAGGGGACGAGACCCAGTACTTC. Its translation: CASSSTGDETQYF.

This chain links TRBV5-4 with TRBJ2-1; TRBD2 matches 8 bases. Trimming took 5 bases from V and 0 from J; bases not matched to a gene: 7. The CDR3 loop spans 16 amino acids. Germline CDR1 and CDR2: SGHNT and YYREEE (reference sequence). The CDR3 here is CASRRGGGSSYNEQFF. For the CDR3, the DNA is TGTGCCAGCAGGCGGGGCGGGGGGAGCTCCTACAATGAGCAGTTCTTC. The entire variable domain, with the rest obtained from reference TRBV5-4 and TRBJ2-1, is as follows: ETGVTQSPTHLIKTRGQQVTLRCSSQSGHNTVSWYQQALGQGPQFIFQYYREEENGRGNFPPRFSGLQFPNYSSELNVNALELDDSALYLCASRRGGGSSYNEQFFGPGTRLTVL.

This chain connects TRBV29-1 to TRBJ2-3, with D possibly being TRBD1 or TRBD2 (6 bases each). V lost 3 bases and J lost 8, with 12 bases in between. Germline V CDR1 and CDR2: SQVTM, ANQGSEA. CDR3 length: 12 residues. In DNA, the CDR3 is TGCAGCGTTGAGAAGGGGGAGGCTACGCAGTATTTT. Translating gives CSVEKGEATQYF.